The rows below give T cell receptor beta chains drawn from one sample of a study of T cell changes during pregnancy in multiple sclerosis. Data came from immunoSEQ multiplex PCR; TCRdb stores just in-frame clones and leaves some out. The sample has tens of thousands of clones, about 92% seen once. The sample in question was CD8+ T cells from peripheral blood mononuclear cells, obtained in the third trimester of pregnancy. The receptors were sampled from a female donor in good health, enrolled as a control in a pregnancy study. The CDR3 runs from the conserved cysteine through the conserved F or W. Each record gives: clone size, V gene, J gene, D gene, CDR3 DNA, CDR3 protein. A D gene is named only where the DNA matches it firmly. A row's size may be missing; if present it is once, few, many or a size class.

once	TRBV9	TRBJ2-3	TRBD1	TGTGCCAGCAGCGTTAAACAGGGGGCAATGTCAGATACGCAGTATTTT	CASSVKQGAMSDTQYF
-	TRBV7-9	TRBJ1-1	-	TGTGCCAGCCGTGTCTCCGGGGAGAACACTGAAGCTTTCTTT	CASRVSGENTEAFF
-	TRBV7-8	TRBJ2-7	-	TGTGCCAGCAGCCCCAGAGGTTCCTACGAGCAGTACTTC	CASSPRGSYEQYF
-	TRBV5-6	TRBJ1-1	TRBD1	TGTGCCAGCAGCCCAGACAGGGCGAAATACACTGAAGCTTTCTTT	CASSPDRAKYTEAFF
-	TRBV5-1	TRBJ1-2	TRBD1	TGCGCCAGCAGCTATAGACAGGGTACGGATGGCTACACCTTC	CASSYRQGTDGYTF
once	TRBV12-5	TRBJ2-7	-	TGTGCTAGTGGTTCGCCGGCGGGGAGCTCCTACGAGCAGTACTTC	CASGSPAGSSYEQYF
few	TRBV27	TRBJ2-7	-	TGTGCCAGCAGTTCCCTCTACGAGCAGTACTTC	CASSSLYEQYF
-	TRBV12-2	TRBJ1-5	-	TGTGCAAGTCGCTTGACCTACCGGGACAGTAGCAATCAGCCCCAGCATTTT	CASRLTYRDSSNQPQHF
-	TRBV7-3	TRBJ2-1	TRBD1	TGTGCCAGCAGCCACGCACAGGGGACCTACAATGAGCAGTTCTTC	CASSHAQGTYNEQFF
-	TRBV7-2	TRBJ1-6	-	TGTGCCAGCAGCTTAGACGGACAGAGATATAATTCACCCCTCCACTTT	CASSLDGQRYNSPLHF
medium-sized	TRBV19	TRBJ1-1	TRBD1	TGTGCCAGTATCATTTCCCCGGGACAGGGAAGAACTGAAGCTTTCTTT	CASIISPGQGRTEAFF
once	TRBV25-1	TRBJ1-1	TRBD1	TGTGCCAGCAGTGACCCAGACAGGGGGAGCACTGAAGCTTTCTTT	CASSDPDRGSTEAFF
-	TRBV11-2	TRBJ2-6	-	TGTGCCAGCAGCTTATCAGGGGCCTACTCTGGGGCCAACGTCCTGACTTTC	CASSLSGAYSGANVLTF
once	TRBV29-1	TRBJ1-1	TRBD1	TGCAGGGGACAGGGGGACACTGAAGCTTTCTTT	CRGQGDTEAFF
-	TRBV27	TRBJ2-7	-	TGTGCCAGCGCCGGGTTAAACTACGAGCAGTACTTC	CASAGLNYEQYF
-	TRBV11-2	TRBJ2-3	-	TGTGCCAGCAGCTTAGGGACAACTAGCACAGATACGCAGTATTTT	CASSLGTTSTDTQYF
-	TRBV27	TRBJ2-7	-	TGTGCCAGCAGGTCAGGGTACGAGCAGTACTTC	CASRSGYEQYF
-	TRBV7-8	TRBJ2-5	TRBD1	TGTGCCAGCAGCCCCCAGGACAGGGCCCAAGAGACCCAGTACTTC	CASSPQDRAQETQYF
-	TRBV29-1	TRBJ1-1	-	TGCAGCTCCTTGGGGGCCGAGACTGAAGCTTTCTTT	CSSLGAETEAFF
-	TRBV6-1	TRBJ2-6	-	TGTGCCAACACCCCGGGGGTCTCTGGGGCCAACGTCCTGACTTTC	CANTPGVSGANVLTF
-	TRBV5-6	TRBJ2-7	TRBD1	TGTGCCAGCATCCCGGGACAGGGATCCTACGAGCAGTACTTC	CASIPGQGSYEQYF
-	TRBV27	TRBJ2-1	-	TGTGCCACTTGCCAGTCGGGGAGCTCCTACAATGAGCAGTTCTTC	CATCQSGSSYNEQFF